This record looks at one T cell receptor beta chain sequence and its context. Its antigen is unknown. The libraries of TRB cDNA were constructed through 5' RACE using UMI labels. One entry per CDR3 protein, without DNA, is what TCRdb gives after re-calling the 5' RACE reads. The sample table sets out approximately 120,000 distinct CDR3 sequences. Germline V gene lookup returns CDR1 SEHNR and CDR2 FQNEAQ (reference sequence). The CDR3 spans 13 residues. The entry originates in a study of CXCR3-negative and CXCR3-positive naive CD8 T cells. Overall study context: The libraries together contributed about 130 million TRB reads, each supplying about 1.5 +/- 0.3 million. Study results and limitations: More hydrophobic TRB CDR3s were found in CXCR3-positive naive cells than in CXCR3-negative naive cells. Much lower diversity was found in memory CD8+ cells, while both naive subsets had comparably high diversity.

The sorting of each CD8+ T cell subset was done in triplicate, at some 300,000 cells each. This clonotype originated in a human donor in good health. Some clones in this sample may be carry-over from other donors' samples. This chain uses TRBV7-9 with TRBJ1-1; TCRdb's D gene call, TRBD1, goes unchecked for lack of DNA. Source material: naive CXCR3+ CD8+ T cells from blood. Subset described: CD45RO-CCR7+CD27+CD95- naive CD8+ T cells expressing CXCR3 (TNR3+). The CDR3 sequence: CASSLGVPNEAFF. The variable domain in full, with the rest retrieved from reference TRBV7-9 and TRBJ1-1, is DTGVSQNPRHKITKRGQNVTFRCDPISEHNRLYWYRQTLGQGPEFLTYFQNEAQLEKSRLLSDRFSAERPKGSFSTLEIQRTEQGDSAMYLCASSLGVPNEAFFGQGTRLTVV.